The T cell receptor beta chain under discussion was sequenced for a study of immune cell composition in non-small cell lung cancer. Turning to the study itself: Most cases were lung adenocarcinoma or squamous cell carcinoma. Whole-study results and caveats: Squamous carcinomas (approximately 75%) more often had tumour-associated clones >0.5% than adenocarcinomas (around 33%). Dominant in vivo tumour-associated clones were not shown to share tumour-reactive sequences.

The normal lung sample lay at least 3 cm, and maximally far, from the tumour. Libraries were prepared by immunoSEQ multiplex PCR; TCRdb keeps only in-frame clonotypes and omits some of them. The data contain about 1,700 clones, around three quarters of them singletons. This clone was seen only a few times. Its antigen is unknown. The TCR originated in a human donor with non-small cell lung cancer. The sequenced material came from non-adjacent lung tissue.

The CDR3 sequence is CASNGPSLGQSHYEQYF. The CDR3, as DNA: TGTGCCAGCAATGGGCCCTCCCTTGGACAGAGCCACTACGAGCAGTACTTC. The chain links TRBV28 to TRBJ2-7; tentatively, D is TRBD1 (6 bases). Trimming left V 7 bases short and J 3 bases short, with 25 bases between. Germline V gene lookup returns CDR1 MDHEN and CDR2 SYDVKM. CDR3 length: 17 residues.